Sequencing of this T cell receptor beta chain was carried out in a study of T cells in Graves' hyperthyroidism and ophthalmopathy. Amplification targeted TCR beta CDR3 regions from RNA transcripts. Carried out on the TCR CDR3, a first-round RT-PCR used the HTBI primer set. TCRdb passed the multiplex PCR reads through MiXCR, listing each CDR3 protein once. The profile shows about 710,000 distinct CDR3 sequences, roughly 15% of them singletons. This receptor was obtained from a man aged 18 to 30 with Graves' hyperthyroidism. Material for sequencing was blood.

The CDR3 nucleotides are TGTGCCAGCAGCGGCGGGAGGGTGAACACCGGGGAGCTGTTTTTT. This sequence encodes CASSGGRVNTGELFF. The chain joins TRBV9 to TRBJ2-2, with 9 bases that match TRBD2. Unmatched junction bases numbered 1, after V lost 3 bases and J lost 1 base. The germline gives CDR1 SGDLS, CDR2 YYNGEE. CDR3 size: 15 residues. Full variable domain (remainder filled in from reference TRBV9 and TRBJ2-2): DSGVTQTPKHLITATGQRVTLRCSPRSGDLSVYWYQQSLDQGLQFLIQYYNGEERAKGNILERFSAQQFPDLHSELNLSSLELGDSALYFCASSGGRVNTGELFFGEGSRLTVL.